Shown below are 2 T cell receptor beta chains from a single sample sequenced in a study of T cells in Graves' hyperthyroidism and ophthalmopathy. Amplified regions were TCR beta CDR3 sequences from RNA transcripts. The HTBI primer set served for first-round RT-PCR of the TCR CDR3. One entry per CDR3 protein, called by TCRdb with MiXCR from the multiplex PCR reads. The sample lists some 620,000 distinct CDR3 sequences, around 15% seen once, with around 3.9% in the top ten. Material for sequencing was blood. The receptors here all came from a woman aged 25-40 years with Graves' hyperthyroidism.

The chain is built from TRBV20-1 and TRBJ2-3; the D gene is possibly TRBD1 (5 bases). The germline CDR1 and CDR2 sequences are DFQATT and SNEGSKA (reference sequence). The CDR3 covers 15 residues. Trimming removed 6 bases from V and 2 bases from J, with 18 bases in between. This CDR3 reads CSANNRRGNTDTQYF. In DNA, the CDR3 is TGCAGTGCCAACAACCGAAGGGGCAACACAGATACGCAGTATTTT.

This clonotype came up a few times. The chain links TRBV6-1 to TRBJ2-2, with 7 bases that match TRBD1. CDR1 and CDR2 from the germline V gene are MNHNS and SASEGT. The V gene end was trimmed by 6 bases and the J gene end by 2 bases; junction bases not matched to a gene: 12. The CDR3 length is 17 residues. The CDR3 loop is CASSATPGQSNTGELFF. CDR3 in DNA: TGTGCCAGCAGCGCCACTCCGGGACAGAGTAACACCGGGGAGCTGTTTTTT.